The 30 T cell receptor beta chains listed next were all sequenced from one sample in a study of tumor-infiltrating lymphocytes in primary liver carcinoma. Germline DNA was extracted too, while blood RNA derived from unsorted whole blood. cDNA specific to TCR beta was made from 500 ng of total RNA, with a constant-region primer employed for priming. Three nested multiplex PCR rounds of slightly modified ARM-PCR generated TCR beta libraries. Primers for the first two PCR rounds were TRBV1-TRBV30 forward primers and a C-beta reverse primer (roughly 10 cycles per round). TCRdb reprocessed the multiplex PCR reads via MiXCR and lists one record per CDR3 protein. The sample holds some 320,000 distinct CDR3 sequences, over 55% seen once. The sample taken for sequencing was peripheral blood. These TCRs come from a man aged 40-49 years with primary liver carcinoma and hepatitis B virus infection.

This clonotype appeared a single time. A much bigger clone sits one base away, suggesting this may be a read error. The CDR3 DNA is TGTGCCAGCAGGATGCTCCATATGGCTAACACCTTC. This translates into CASRMLHMANTF. V usage is TRBV6-5 and J usage is TRBJ1-2; D unresolved. Germline V CDR1 and CDR2: MNHEY, SVGAGI. This CDR3 is 12 amino acids long. V was trimmed by 6 bases and J by 12 bases, leaving 17 bases between them.

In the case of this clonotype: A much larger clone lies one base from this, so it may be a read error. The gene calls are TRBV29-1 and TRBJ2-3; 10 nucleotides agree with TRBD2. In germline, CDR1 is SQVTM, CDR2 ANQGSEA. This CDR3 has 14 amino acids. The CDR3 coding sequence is TGCAACGTTGAGTCTAGCGGGAGTCCAGATACGCAGTATTTT. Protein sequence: CNVESSGSPDTQYF.

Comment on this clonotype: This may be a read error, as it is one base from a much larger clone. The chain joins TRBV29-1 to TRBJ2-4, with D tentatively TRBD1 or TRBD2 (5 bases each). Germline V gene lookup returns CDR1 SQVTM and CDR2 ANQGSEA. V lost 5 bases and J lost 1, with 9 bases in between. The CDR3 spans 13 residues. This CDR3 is CSVKGTAKNIQYF. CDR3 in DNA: TGCAGCGTTAAGGGGACCGCCAAAAACATTCAGTACTTC. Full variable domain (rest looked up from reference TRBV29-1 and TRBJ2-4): SAVISQKPSRDICQRGTSLTIQCQVDSQVTMMFWYRQQPGQSLTLIATANQGSEATYESGFVIDKFPISRPNLTFSTLTVSNMSPEDSSIYLCSVKGTAKNIQYFGAGTRLSVL.

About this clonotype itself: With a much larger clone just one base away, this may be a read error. CDR3 in amino acids: CSVEGTAKDIQYF. CDR3 coding DNA: TGCAGCGTTGAGGGGACCGCCAAAGACATTCAGTACTTC. The chain employs TRBV29-1 and TRBJ2-4; either TRBD1 or TRBD2 may fit D (5 bases each). Germline V CDR1 and CDR2: SQVTM, ANQGSEA. This CDR3 region has 13 residues.

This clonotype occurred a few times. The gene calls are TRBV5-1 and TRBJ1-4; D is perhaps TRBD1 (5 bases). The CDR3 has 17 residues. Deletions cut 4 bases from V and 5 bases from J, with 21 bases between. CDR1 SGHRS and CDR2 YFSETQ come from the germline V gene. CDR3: CASSGGTAEIQNEKLFF. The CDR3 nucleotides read TGCGCCAGCAGCGGGGGGACGGCGGAGATTCAAAATGAAAAACTGTTTTTT.

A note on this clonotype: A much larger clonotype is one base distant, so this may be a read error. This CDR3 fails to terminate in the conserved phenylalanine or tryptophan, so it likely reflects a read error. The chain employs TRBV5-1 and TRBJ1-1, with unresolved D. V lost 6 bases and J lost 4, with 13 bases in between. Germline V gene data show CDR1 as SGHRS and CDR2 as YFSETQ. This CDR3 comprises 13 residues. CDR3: CASTRGEGTEAFL. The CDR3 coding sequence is TGCGCCAGCACCCGCGGGGAGGGCACTGAAGCTTTCTTA.

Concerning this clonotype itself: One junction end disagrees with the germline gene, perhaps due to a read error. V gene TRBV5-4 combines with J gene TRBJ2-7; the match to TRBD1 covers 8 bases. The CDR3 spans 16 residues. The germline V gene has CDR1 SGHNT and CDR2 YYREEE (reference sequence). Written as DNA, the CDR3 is TGTGCCAGCAGCTTAGACCGGACAGGGAACACTTACGAGCAGTGCTTC. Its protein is CASSLDRTGNTYEQCF.

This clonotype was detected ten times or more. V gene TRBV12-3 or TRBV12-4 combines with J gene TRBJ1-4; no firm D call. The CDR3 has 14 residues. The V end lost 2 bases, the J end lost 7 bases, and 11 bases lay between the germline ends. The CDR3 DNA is TGTGCCAGCAGTTTAAGTGGGGTTGGTGAAAAACTGTTTTTT. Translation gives CASSLSGVGEKLFF.

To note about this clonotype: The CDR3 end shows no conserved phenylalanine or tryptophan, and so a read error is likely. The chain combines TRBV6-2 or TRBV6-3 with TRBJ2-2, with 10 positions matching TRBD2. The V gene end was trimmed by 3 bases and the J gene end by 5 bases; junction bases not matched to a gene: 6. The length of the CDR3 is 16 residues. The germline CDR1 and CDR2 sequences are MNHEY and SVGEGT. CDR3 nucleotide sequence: TGTGCCAGCAGTTATACAGCGGGAGGGACGACCGGGGAGCTGTTTTCT. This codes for CASSYTAGGTTGELFS.

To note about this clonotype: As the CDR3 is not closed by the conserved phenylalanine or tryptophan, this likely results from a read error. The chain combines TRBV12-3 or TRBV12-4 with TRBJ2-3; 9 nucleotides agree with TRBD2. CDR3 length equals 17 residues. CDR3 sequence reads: CASSPSGNRASTDTQYS. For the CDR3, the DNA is TGCGCCAGCAGTCCTAGCGGGAACCGTGCTAGCACAGATACGCAGTATTCT.

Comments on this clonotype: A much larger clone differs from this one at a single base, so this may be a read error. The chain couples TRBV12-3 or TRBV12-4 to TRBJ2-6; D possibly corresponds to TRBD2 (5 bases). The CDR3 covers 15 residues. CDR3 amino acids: CASRLEGSGVNVLTF. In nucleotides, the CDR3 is TGTGCCAGCAGGCTCGAAGGGTCCGGGGTCAACGTCCTGACTTTC.

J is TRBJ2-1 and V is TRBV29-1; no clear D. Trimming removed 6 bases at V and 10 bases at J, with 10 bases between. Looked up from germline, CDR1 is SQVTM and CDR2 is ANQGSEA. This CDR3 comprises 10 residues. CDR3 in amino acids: CSVVGPEQFF. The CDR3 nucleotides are TGCAGCGTGGTGGGCCCGGAGCAGTTCTTC.

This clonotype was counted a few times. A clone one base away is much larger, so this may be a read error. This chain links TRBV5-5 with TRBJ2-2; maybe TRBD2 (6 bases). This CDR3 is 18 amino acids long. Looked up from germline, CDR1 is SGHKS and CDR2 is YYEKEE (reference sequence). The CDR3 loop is CASSLSSAGGSFGGKLFF. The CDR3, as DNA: TGTGCCAGCAGCTTGTCCTCTGCTGGTGGATCCTTCGGCGGGAAGCTGTTTTTT.

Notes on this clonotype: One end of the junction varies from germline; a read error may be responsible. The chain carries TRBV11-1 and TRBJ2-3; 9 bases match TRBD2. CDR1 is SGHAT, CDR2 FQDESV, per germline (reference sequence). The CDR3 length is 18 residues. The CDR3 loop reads CACRRTSVSRDVADTQYF. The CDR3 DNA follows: TGTGCCTGCAGACGGACTAGCGTGAGTCGTGACGTGGCAGATACGCAGTATTTT. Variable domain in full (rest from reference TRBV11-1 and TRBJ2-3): EAEVAQSPRYKITEKSQAVAFWCDPISGHATLYWYRQILGQGPELLVQFQDESVVDDSQLPKDRFSAERLKGVDSTLKIQPAELGDSAMYLCACRRTSVSRDVADTQYFGPGTRLTVL.

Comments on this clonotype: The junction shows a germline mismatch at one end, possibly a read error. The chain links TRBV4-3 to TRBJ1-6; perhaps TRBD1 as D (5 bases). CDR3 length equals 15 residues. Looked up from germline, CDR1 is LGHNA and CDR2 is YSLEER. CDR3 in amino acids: CARSQEGDGNSPLHF. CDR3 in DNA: TGCGCCAGAAGCCAAGAAGGGGACGGGAATTCACCCCTCCACTTT.

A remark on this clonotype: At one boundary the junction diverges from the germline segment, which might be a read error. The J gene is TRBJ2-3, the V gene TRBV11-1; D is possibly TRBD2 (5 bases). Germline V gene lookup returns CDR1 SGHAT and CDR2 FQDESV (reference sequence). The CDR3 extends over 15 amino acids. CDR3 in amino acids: CTSSLPRESTDAQYF. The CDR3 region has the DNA TGTACCAGCAGTTTGCCAAGGGAGAGCACAGATGCGCAGTATTTT.

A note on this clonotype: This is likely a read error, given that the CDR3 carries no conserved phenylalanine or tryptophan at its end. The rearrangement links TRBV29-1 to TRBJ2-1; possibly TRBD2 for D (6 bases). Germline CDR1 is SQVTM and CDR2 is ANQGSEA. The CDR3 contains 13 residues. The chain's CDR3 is CSFVRAGWNEQFL. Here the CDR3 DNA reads TGCAGTTTTGTAAGGGCGGGGTGGAATGAGCAGTTCTTA.

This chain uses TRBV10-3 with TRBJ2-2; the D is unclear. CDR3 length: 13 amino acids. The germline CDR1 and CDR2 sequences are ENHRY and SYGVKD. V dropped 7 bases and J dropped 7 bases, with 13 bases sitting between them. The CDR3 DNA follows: TGTGCCATCACCGGCGCGTGGGTCGGGGAGCTGTTTTTT. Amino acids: CAITGAWVGELFF.

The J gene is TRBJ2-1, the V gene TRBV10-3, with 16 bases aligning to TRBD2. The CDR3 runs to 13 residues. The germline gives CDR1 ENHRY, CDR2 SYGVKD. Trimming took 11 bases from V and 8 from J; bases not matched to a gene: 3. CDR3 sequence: CAGGTSGGDEQFF. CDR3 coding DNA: TGTGCCGGCGGGACTAGCGGGGGGGATGAGCAGTTCTTC.

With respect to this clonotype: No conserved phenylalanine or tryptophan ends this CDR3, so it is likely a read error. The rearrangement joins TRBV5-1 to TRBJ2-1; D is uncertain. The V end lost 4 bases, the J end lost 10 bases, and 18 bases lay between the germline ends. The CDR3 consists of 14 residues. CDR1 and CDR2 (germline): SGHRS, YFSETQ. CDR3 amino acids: CASSPGRRLSEQFL. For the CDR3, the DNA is TGCGCCAGCAGCCCAGGTAGGCGGCTCTCCGAGCAGTTCCTC.

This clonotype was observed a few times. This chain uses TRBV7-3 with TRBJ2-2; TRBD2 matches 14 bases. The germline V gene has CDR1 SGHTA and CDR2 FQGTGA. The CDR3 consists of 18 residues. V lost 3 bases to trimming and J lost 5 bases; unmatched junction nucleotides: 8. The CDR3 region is CASSLTSGRALGTGELFF. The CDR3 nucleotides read TGTGCCAGCAGCTTGACTAGCGGGAGGGCCTTGGGGACCGGGGAGCTGTTTTTT.

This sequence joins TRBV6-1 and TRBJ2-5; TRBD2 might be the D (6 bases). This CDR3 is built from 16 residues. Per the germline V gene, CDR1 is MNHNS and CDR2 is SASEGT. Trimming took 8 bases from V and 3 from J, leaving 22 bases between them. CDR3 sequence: CASGRGRGFLKETQYF. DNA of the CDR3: TGTGCCAGCGGCCGAGGGCGGGGTTTCCTGAAAGAGACCCAGTACTTC.

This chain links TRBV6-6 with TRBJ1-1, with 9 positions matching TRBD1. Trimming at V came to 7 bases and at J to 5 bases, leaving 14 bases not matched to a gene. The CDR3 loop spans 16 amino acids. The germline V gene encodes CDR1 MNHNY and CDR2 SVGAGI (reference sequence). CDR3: CASNLGQGWYRTEAFF. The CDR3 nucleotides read TGTGCCAGCAATCTGGGACAGGGCTGGTATAGGACTGAAGCTTTCTTT.

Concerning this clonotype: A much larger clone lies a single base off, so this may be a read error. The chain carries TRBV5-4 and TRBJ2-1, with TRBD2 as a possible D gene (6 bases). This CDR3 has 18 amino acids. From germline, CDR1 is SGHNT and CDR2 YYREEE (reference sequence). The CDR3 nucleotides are TGTGCCAGCAGCTTGGGGGGTATGCGAGGAGGGGCCTACAATAAGCAGTTCTTC. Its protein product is CASSLGGMRGGAYNKQFF.

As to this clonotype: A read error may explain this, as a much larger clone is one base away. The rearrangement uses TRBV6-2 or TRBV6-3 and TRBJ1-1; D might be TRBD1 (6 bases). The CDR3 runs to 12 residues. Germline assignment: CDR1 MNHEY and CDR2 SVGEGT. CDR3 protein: CASCYAGQEAFF. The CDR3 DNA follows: TGTGCCAGCTGTTACGCCGGACAGGAAGCTTTCTTT.

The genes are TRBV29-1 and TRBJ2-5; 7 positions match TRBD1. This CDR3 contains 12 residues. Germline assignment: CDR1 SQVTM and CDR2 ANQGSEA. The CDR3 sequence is CRGGQAQETQYF. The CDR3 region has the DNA TGCAGGGGTGGACAGGCTCAGGAGACCCAGTACTTC.

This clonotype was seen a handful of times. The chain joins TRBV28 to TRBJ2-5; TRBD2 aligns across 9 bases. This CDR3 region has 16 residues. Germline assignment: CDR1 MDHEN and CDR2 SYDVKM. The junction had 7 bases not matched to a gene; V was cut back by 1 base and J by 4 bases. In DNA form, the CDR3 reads TGTGCCAGCAGTTTATTAGCTGCGGGGGGGACAGAGACCCAGTACTTC. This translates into CASSLLAAGGTETQYF.

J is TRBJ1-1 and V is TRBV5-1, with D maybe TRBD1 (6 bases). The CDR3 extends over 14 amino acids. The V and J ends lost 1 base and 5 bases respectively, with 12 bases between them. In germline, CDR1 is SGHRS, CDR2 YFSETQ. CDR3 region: CASSLMGAGTEAFF. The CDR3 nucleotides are TGCGCCAGCAGCTTGATGGGGGCCGGGACTGAAGCTTTCTTT. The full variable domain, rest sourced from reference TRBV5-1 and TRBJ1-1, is KAGVTQTPRYLIKTRGQQVTLSCSPISGHRSVSWYQQTPGQGLQFLFEYFSETQRNKGNFPGRFSGRQFSNSRSEMNVSTLELGDSALYLCASSLMGAGTEAFFGQGTRLTVV.

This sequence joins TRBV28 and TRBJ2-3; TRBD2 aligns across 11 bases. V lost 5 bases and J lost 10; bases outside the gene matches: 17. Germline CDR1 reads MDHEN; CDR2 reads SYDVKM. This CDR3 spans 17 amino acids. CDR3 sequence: CASSILGLAGLTVSQYF. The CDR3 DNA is TGTGCCAGCAGTATCCTTGGACTAGCGGGTCTCACAGTTTCGCAGTATTTT.

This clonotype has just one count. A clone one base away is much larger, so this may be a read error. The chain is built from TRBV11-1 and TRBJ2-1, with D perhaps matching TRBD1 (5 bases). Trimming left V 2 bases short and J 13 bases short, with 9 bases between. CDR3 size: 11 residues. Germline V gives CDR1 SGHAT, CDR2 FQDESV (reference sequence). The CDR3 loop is CASSLPGNQFF. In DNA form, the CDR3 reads TGTGCCAGCAGCTTACCAGGGAACCAGTTCTTC.